These T cell receptor beta chains were read from a single sample in a study of identical twins. TCRdb recomputed calls from the 5' RACE reads with MiXCR, one row per CDR3 protein. The sample holds about 200,000 distinct CDR3 sequences, roughly 15% seen once. This sample was also put to use in a study of T cells expressing NK-cell markers.

Material for sequencing was CD8+ T cells sorted from blood. Receptor source: a woman under 30 in good health. The CDR3 runs from the conserved cysteine through the conserved F or W. The order of the fields is clone size, D gene, J gene, V gene, CDR3 DNA, CDR3 protein. A D gene is named only where the DNA matches it firmly. Part of the rows lack a size; the others show once, few, many or a class for expanded clones.

few | TRBD1 | TRBJ2-1 | TRBV7-9 | TGTGCCAGCAGTTTACCGGGACAGGGCTACAATGAGCAGTTCTTC | CASSLPGQGYNEQFF
- | - | TRBJ2-7 | TRBV25-1 | TGTGCCAGCAGTGAATGGGGGCGCGAGCAGTACTTC | CASSEWGREQYF
few | - | TRBJ2-3 | TRBV10-2 | TGCGCCAGCAGTGAGTGGACTAGCACAGATACGCAGTATTTT | CASSEWTSTDTQYF
many | - | TRBJ2-7 | TRBV27 | TGTGCCAGCAGTTTTGTCAGATCGGTCGAGGAGCAGTACTTC | CASSFVRSVEEQYF
few | - | TRBJ1-2 | TRBV5-6 | TGTGCCAGCATCACTAAGAGAACGGCTAATGGCTACACCTTC | CASITKRTANGYTF
- | TRBD2 | TRBJ2-3 | TRBV20-1 | TGCAGTGCGACGACTAGCGGGAGTCCTACGCAGTATTTT | CSATTSGSPTQYF
- | TRBD1 | TRBJ2-7 | TRBV12-5 | TGTGCTAGTGGTATCCCGGGACAGATAACCTACGAGCAGTACTTC | CASGIPGQITYEQYF
- | TRBD2 | TRBJ2-7 | TRBV5-1 | TGCGCCAGCAGCTTGGCCCGGGACTACGATCAGTACTTC | CASSLARDYDQYF
- | - | TRBJ1-1 | TRBV20-1 | TGCAGGACAGAAGGAACTGAAGCTTTCTTT | CRTEGTEAFF
few | TRBD1 | TRBJ2-7 | TRBV27 | TGTGCCAGCAGTCCCGCTCCCGGACAGGGAATCTACGAGCAGTACTTC | CASSPAPGQGIYEQYF
few | - | TRBJ2-2 | TRBV29-1 | TGCAGCTTCGAGGGGGACCCCGGGGAGCTGTTTTTT | CSFEGDPGELFF
few | - | TRBJ2-2 | TRBV3-1 | TGTGCCAGCAGAAGAGCGGTTCTCCCCAACACCGGGGAGCTGTTTTTT | CASRRAVLPNTGELFF
few | - | TRBJ2-1 | TRBV29-1 | TGCAGCGTTGTCAAGGGGGAGTCGGTTTACAATGAGCAGTTCTTC | CSVVKGESVYNEQFF
- | - | TRBJ2-1 | TRBV29-1 | TGCAGCGGCGAGGGGGTTGTAGCGAATGAGCAGTTCTTC | CSGEGVVANEQFF
- | - | TRBJ1-1 | TRBV11-3 | TGTGCCAGCAGCGGCCCAAGGAGGGGAGGCACTGAAGCTTTCTTT | CASSGPRRGGTEAFF
- | TRBD1 | TRBJ1-3 | TRBV10-3 | TGTGCCATCAGTGGGCCGGGACAGGGTAACACCATATATTTT | CAISGPGQGNTIYF
- | TRBD2 | TRBJ2-7 | TRBV4-1 | TGCGCCAGCAGCCAAGATAGACTAGCGGGGGATTTAACCTACGAGCAGTACTTC | CASSQDRLAGDLTYEQYF
- | - | TRBJ2-7 | TRBV4-3 | TGCGCCAGCAGCCAAGATGGAGTAGATTACTCCTACGAGCAGTACTTC | CASSQDGVDYSYEQYF
few | TRBD2 | TRBJ2-1 | TRBV12-5 | TGTGCTAGTGGTTTGGCCCTGCTCCAAGGACTAGCGGGAGGTGAGCAGTTCTTC | CASGLALLQGLAGGEQFF
few | - | TRBJ2-1 | TRBV15 | TGTGCCACCAGCAGTTGGGGCGATGAGCAGTTCTTC | CATSSWGDEQFF
- | - | TRBJ2-1 | TRBV7-2 | TGTGCCAGCTGCCAGAGCTCCTACAATGAGCAGTTCTTC | CASCQSSYNEQFF
few | - | TRBJ2-7 | TRBV29-1 | TGCAGCGTTGAAGAGGAAGTGCAGTACTTC | CSVEEEVQYF
few | TRBD2 | TRBJ2-7 | TRBV10-3 | TGTGCCATCAGCGGGGGACTAGGAAGCTCCTACGAGCAGTACTTC | CAISGGLGSSYEQYF
- | - | TRBJ1-4 | TRBV5-5 | TGTGCCAGCAGCTTGTCGGGACCGGTGGGTGAAAAACTGTTTTTT | CASSLSGPVGEKLFF
many | TRBD1 | TRBJ2-1 | TRBV20-1 | TGCAGTGCTTCTGGGCTTTTCAGGGGGTCCTACAATGAGCAGTTCTTC | CSASGLFRGSYNEQFF
- | - | TRBJ2-7 | TRBV11-2 | TGTGCCAGCAGCCCACCCGGGGGCAGTTATTACGAGCAGTACTTC | CASSPPGGSYYEQYF
few | - | TRBJ2-3 | TRBV12-3/TRBV12-4 | TGTGCCAGCAGTTCCGGGACGATCGGAACAGATACGCAGTATTTT | CASSSGTIGTDTQYF
- | TRBD1 | TRBJ1-2 | TRBV7-8 | TGTGCCAGCAGCTTTGGGACAGGGATGGACTACACCTTC | CASSFGTGMDYTF
few | TRBD2 | TRBJ2-1 | TRBV3-1 | TGTGCCAGCAGCCCTACCAGACTAGCGGGACTCTACAATGAGCAGTTCTTC | CASSPTRLAGLYNEQFF
few | - | TRBJ1-1 | TRBV27 | TGTGCCAGCGGGATTGAAGGGACTGAAGCTTTCTTT | CASGIEGTEAFF
medium-sized | TRBD2 | TRBJ2-1 | TRBV10-2 | TGCGCCAGCAGTGACGGGGGGGGGCGGAACTTC | CASSDGGGRNF
once | - | TRBJ1-2 | TRBV29-1 | TGCAGCGTTGAAGGGGGGGGGACCTATGGCTACACCTTC | CSVEGGGTYGYTF